The sequence of this T cell receptor beta chain was determined in a study of cytomegalovirus exposure and HLA in healthy donors. Germline CDR1 reads SGDLS; CDR2 reads YYNGEE. The trim removed 3 bases at V and 1 base at J, leaving 9 bases unmatched. The CDR3 length is 16 residues. The PCR ran on 60 Vbeta and 13 Jbeta primers. Repertoires were generated with immunoSEQ multiplex PCR, while TCRdb's copy carries only in-frame clones and drops some. The table records tens of thousands of clones, about 76% of them present only once. The chain joins TRBV9 to TRBJ2-5; 7 bases are shared with TRBD2. The clonotype originates from a woman aged 40 to 50 in good health and CMV-seropositive. The sequencing sample was made of PBMCs. This chain's CDR3 is CASSAGGSGPQETQYF. The CDR3, as DNA: TGTGCCAGCAGCGCCGGCGGGAGCGGCCCCCAAGAGACCCAGTACTTC.